This TCR beta chain was recovered during a study of cytomegalovirus exposure and HLA in healthy donors listed by TCRdb under 2017. Describing the broader study: According to an earlier analysis of 587 of the donors, about 179 million T cells yielded roughly 100 million unique TCR beta sequences and 250 to 350 Gb of sequence data. Approximately 330 gigabases of sequencing data and roughly 80 million unique TCR sequences made up an early release that covered 640 HLA-typed donors. Of the 398 genotyped donors, roughly 80% fell in the genetic ancestry cluster associated with self-reported Caucasian donors. The study was designed to test whether signatures of past pathogen exposure could be identified by cataloging public T cell receptors. The study used immunosequencing to profile the T cell repertoires of approximately 640 subjects and linked those repertoires to cytomegalovirus serostatus. In addition to the first cohort of hundreds of subjects, a separate validation cohort of approximately 110 different subjects was used. High-throughput TCR immunosequencing, statistical association of individual TCRs with disease status, and machine learning were combined to predict cytomegalovirus infection status. To study patterns of TCR occurrence, a later analysis re-analyzed previously published TCR beta repertoires from 666 donors and added high-resolution HLA genotyping. Rather than drawing on any new phenotypic data, the later analysis identified candidate immune exposures from TCR beta sequences and the way those sequences occurred across donors. To decide whether each TCR beta V gene segment behaved as functional or pseudogenic, an earlier analysis of over 500 of the donors relied on high-throughput TCR beta sequencing. Alongside the repertoire data, information on donor age, sex, ethnicity and CMV serostatus was compiled. Genome-wide SNP genotypes for about 60% of the 666 donors were used in a later genetic analysis, which treated that subset as a discovery cohort. All discovery cohort repertoires had been generated on a single sequencing platform. Class I and class II HLA loci were covered by the typing at four-digit resolution. The number of typed donors differed by locus: about 629-640 for A, B, C, DRB1 and DQB1; some 500 for DQA1; approximately 600 for DPA1; and approximately 450 for DPB1. Roughly five DR-DQ haplotypes were treated as single units for association and clustering because of strong linkage in the cohort. Among approximately 370 genotyped donors of the cohort, an average of around 240,000 unique TCR beta nucleotide sequences was sequenced per donor, of which roughly 17% were non-productive. Results and caveats for the whole study, not just this receptor: CMV serostatus was the only immune exposure information available for the cohort. The authors suggested that the approach could potentially be extended to other disease states and immunological phenotypes. The classifier was reported to diagnose cytomegalovirus status with high specificity and sensitivity in both the original cohort and the validation cohort. Because HLA typing was missing for some donors at each locus, association tests included only the typed subset. Because counts were too low, more than 15 rarely observed V segments, including chromosome 9 orphons, were left out of the earlier analysis of approximately 500 of the donors. An association between a missense DCLRE1C variant and V-gene and J-gene trimming of TCR beta chains was found in a later genetic analysis and replicated in an independent cohort. A cluster of highly shared sequence variants was judged likely to represent a technical artifact of the sequencing pipeline. Because the 87-base-pair reads could not distinguish some IMGT-functional V segments, including TRBV6-2 and TRBV6-3, those segments were excluded. Compared with equally common non-associated chains, HLA-associated TCR beta chains in a later analysis were more clonally expanded and had lower generation probabilities. In a later analysis, about 16,000 TCR beta sequences were associated with specific HLA alleles at a false discovery rate of 0.05. In vitro tests confirmed that a few of the cytomegalovirus-associated TCR beta chains recognize cytomegalovirus antigens. In a later genetic analysis, fewer N-insertions in productive TCRs were reported among donors in an Asian-associated ancestry cluster than the roughly 700-donor mean. When HLA alleles, especially DR and DQ, strongly co-occurred, TCR associations were difficult to assign to individual alleles. In this cohort, only TCR beta chains were sequenced, and detectable features were limited by the absence of alpha or paired-chain data. Most TCR sequences were seen in very few donors, while some public TCRs were found in many individuals. In the study, around 160 TCR beta chains were listed as associated with cytomegalovirus. According to a later analysis, TCR association rates differed among HLA loci, with DRB1 alleles showing the most associated TCRs and HLA-C alleles showing the fewest. Several of the top co-occurrence clusters appeared to be linked to parvovirus B19, influenza, CMV and Epstein-Barr virus, according to a later analysis. Linkage disequilibrium might explain the correlated functional status among segregating V segments, but an unknown experimental factor could not be excluded. In an earlier analysis of approximately 590 of the donors, most TCR beta V segments were observed in productive rearrangements about 90% or about 30% of the time, broadly matching IMGT annotations. A further reported finding was that TCR beta sequences accurately predicted the HLA-A and HLA-B alleles for most subjects in the first cohort. Roughly uniform sequencing depth across donors was assumed in presence/absence analyses, although this assumption may not hold. According to a later analysis, most CMV-associated TCR beta chains appeared to be HLA-restricted, and the HLA associations seemed to be driven largely by CMV exposure.

The cohort comprised 710 or so healthy bone marrow donors. All cohort members were sampled while nominally healthy, although unrecorded immune exposures were likely present. The donor tested CMV seropositive, placing the donor among the 310 or so seropositive members of the cohort. A peripheral blood sample was collected from each donor, and TCR beta sequencing was performed on peripheral blood mononuclear cells. The Qiagen DNeasy Blood Extraction Kit was used to extract genomic DNA from the blood cell samples. The protocol used for the library was the immunoSEQ multiplex PCR assay. For the multiplex PCR, a mixture combining 60 forward primers for TCR Vbeta segments and 13 reverse primers for TCR Jbeta segments was used. Amplification of the CDR3 region of rearranged TCR beta genes was performed with a multiplex PCR assay on genomic DNA. On the Illumina HiSeq System, the amplified TCR beta libraries were sequenced as 87-base-pair reads. The original methods were these. Across the 640 or so repertoires, a later analysis counted tens of millions of unique TCR beta chains, some 11 million of which were shared by at least two donors. Raw reads were error-corrected and collapsed into unique sequences by a nearest-neighbor algorithm in which closely related sequences were merged to remove PCR and sequencing errors. CDR3 sequences were aligned to IMGT reference sequences to assign V, D and J gene segments. Each retained sequence needed at least a six-nucleotide match to both a V gene segment and a J gene segment. Rearrangements were called productive when the CDR3 lacked stop codons and stayed in frame with V and J; all others were non-productive. Following IMGT convention, CDR3 was defined as the stretch from the second conserved V-encoded cysteine up to the conserved J-encoded phenylalanine. In an earlier analysis of around 570 of the donors, sequences lacking an unambiguous match to a single V gene segment were excluded. In an earlier analysis of approximately 610 of the donors, V segments were called functional above 56.7% productive rearrangements and were called segregating when the between-donor standard deviation exceeded 5%. A statistical classification framework was developed to diagnose cytomegalovirus status using the catalog of TCR beta chain sequences. V and J gene assignment, in a later analysis, came from comparing TCR nucleotide sequences with IMGT/GENE-DB human TR gene sequences. A later analysis assigned CDR3 sequences and most-parsimonious VDJ recombination scenarios with the TCRdist pipeline. In a later analysis, each TCR beta chain was defined by its CDR3 amino acid sequence together with its V-gene family, and reads lacking a unique V-gene family were excluded. In a later analysis, nearly 600 highly shared, low-generation-probability nucleotide sequences were removed to address suspected cross-contamination and a sequencing artifact. In a later analysis, a clonal expansion index was calculated for each public chain from normalized within-repertoire ranks of inferred template counts. In a later analysis, generation probabilities were computed using a VDJ recombination model fitted to out-of-frame rearrangements, and the results were checked against IGoR. In a later analysis, TCR-TCR, TCR-HLA and TCR-CMV co-occurrence was scored with hypergeometric tests, and a repertoire-size bias correction was applied to TCR pairs. False discovery rates were estimated in a later analysis by permuting HLA or CMV assignments 20 times. In a later analysis, co-occurring TCRs were grouped using DBSCAN, with TCRdist sequence similarity added in when clustering inside HLA-allele-positive subsets. Repertoires with fewer than 30,000 or more than 120,000 public chains were left out of co-occurrence clustering, as were about 5 repertoires with anomalous nucleotide sharing. TCRdb retrieved this table from immuneACCESS and kept in-frame rearrangements only. Not all clones are present; in checked studies, unresolved V genes account for under half, and no reason is known for the remainder. V and J calls and clone size follow that table, whereas D and trimming were derived from the DNA. The sample data list 95,000 to 150,000 clones, and less than 10% of these were observed just once. Around 6% of the sample rests with the top ten.

V and J are trimmed by 5 bases and 3 bases, and the gene matches miss 8 bases of the junction. The CDR3 has 18 amino acids, counting the end cysteine and phenylalanine. Only the CDR3 portion is preserved as DNA: 54 bases, with reading frame beginning at the first base. CDR1 MDHEN and CDR2 SYDVKM are derived from the germline V gene. Regarding this clone: The clone's antigen remains unknown. No base quality values were provided; no much bigger clone lies one nucleotide off.

This chain is built from TRBV28 and TRBJ2-1; the junction holds 15 bases that match TRBD2. The specimen was PBMCs. This clonotype was obtained from a middle-aged woman in good health and CMV-seropositive. The CDR3 amino acid sequence is: CASSPRTSGGEVYNEQFF. The nucleotide sequence reads as follows: TGTGCCAGCAGTCCCCGGACTAGCGGGGGGGAGGTCTACAATGAGCAGTTCTTC.